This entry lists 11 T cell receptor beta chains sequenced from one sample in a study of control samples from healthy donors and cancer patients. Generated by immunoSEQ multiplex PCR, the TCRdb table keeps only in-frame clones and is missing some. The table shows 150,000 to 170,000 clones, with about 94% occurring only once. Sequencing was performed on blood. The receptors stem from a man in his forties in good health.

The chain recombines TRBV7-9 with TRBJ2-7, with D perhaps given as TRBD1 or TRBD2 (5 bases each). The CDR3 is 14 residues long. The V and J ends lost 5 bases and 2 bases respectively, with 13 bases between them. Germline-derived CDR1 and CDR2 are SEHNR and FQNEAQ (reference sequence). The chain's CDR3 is CASSHRDGTYEQYF. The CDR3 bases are TGTGCCAGCAGCCACCGGGACGGCACCTACGAGCAGTACTTC.

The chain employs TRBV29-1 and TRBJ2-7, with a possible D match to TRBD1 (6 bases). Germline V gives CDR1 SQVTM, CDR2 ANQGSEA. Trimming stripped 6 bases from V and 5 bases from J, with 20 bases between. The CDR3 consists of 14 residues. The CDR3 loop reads CSVGSPTGANEQYF. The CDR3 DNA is TGCAGCGTGGGGAGTCCGACAGGCGCCAACGAGCAGTACTTC.

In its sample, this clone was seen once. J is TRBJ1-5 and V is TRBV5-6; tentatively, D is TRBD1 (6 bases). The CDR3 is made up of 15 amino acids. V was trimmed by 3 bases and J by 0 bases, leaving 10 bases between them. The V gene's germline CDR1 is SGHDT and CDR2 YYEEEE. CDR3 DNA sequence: TGTGCCAGCAGCTCGGGGGGCTATAGCAATCAGCCCCAGCATTTT. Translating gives CASSSGGYSNQPQHF. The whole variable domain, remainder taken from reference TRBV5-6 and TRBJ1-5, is DAGVTQSPTHLIKTRGQQVTLRCSPKSGHDTVSWYQQALGQGPQFIFQYYEEEERQRGNFPDRFSGHQFPNYSSELNVNALLLGDSALYLCASSSGGYSNQPQHFGDGTRLSIL.

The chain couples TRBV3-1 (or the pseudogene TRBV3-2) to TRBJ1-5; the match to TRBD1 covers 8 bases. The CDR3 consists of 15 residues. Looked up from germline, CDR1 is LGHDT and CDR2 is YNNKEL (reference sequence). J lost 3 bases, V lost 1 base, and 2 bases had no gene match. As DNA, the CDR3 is TGTGCCAGCAGCCAAGGGGACAGGTTCAATCAGCCCCAGCATTTT. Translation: CASSQGDRFNQPQHF.

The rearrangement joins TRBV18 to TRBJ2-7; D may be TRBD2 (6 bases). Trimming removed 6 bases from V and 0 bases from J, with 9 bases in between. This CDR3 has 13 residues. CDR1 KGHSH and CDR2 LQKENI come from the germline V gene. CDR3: CASSKGLSYEQYF. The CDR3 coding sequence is TGTGCCAGCTCCAAGGGACTCTCCTACGAGCAGTACTTC. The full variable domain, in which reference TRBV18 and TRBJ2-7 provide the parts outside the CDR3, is NAGVMQNPRHLVRRRGQEARLRCSPMKGHSHVYWYRQLPEEGLKFMVYLQKENIIDESGMPKERFSAEFPKEGPSILRIQQVVRGDSAAYFCASSKGLSYEQYFGPGTRLTVT.

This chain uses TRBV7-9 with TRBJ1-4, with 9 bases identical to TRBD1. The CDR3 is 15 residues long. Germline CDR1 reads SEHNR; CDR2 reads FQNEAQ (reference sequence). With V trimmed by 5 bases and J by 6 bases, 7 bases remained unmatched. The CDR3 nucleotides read TGTGCCAGCAGCCCACAGGGGGCGCGGCATGAAAAACTGTTTTTT. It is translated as CASSPQGARHEKLFF.

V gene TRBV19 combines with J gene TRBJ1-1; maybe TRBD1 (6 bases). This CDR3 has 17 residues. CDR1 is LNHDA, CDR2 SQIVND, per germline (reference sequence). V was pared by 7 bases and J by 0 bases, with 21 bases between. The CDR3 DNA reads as TGTGCCAGTACCCTAGCGTCCAGGGGCCGAATGAACACTGAAGCTTTCTTT. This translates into CASTLASRGRMNTEAFF.

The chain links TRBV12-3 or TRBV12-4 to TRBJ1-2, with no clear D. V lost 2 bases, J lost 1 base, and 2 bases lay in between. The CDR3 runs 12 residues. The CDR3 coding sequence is TGTGCCAGCAGTTTATATAACTATGGCTACACCTTC. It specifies CASSLYNYGYTF.

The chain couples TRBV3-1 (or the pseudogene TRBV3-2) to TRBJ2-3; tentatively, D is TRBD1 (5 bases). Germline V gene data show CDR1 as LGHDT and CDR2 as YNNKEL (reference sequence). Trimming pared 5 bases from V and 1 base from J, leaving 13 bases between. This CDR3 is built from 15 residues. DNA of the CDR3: TGTGCCAGCAGCTCCCAGGGAACGGGCACAGATACGCAGTATTTT. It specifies CASSSQGTGTDTQYF.

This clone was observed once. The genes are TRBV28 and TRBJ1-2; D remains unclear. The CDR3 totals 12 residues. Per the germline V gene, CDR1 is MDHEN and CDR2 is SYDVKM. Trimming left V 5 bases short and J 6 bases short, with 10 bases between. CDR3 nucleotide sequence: TGTGCCAGCAGTCCCGGAGAAGATGGCTACACCTTC. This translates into CASSPGEDGYTF.

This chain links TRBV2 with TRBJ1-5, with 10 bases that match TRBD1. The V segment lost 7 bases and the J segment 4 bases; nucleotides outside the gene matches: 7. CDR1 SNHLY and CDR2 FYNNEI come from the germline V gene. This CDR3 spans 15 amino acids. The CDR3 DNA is TGTGCCAGCACAGAGGGACAGGGGATAAATCAGCCCCAGCATTTT. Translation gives CASTEGQGINQPQHF.